The entry below describes one T cell receptor (beta chain). What it binds is unknown. The data were taken from a study of PD-1 blockade in classical Hodgkin lymphoma. After removal of 4 bases from V and 2 bases from J, the junction contained 7 bases not matched to a gene. The CDR3 runs 15 residues. Per the germline V gene, CDR1 is MDHEN and CDR2 is SYDVKM. Study results and caveats: Unlike CD8+ TCR diversity, which did not rise significantly by C4D1, CD4+ TCR diversity did.

Brentuximab vedotin exposure varied, and every patient relapsed after autologous stem cell transplantation. Generated by immunoSEQ multiplex PCR, the TCRdb table keeps only in-frame clones and is missing some. The data contain roughly 28,000 clones, around 84% of them singletons. This clonotype was sampled from a human donor with classical Hodgkin lymphoma. The V gene is TRBV28, the J gene TRBJ2-7; 8 positions match TRBD1. The source was peripheral blood mononuclear cells (PBMCs), collected before the second cycle of nivolumab. CDR3 coding DNA: TGTGCCAGCAGTTCCTCGGACAGGGCCGCCTACGAGCAGTACTTC. It specifies CASSSSDRAAYEQYF.